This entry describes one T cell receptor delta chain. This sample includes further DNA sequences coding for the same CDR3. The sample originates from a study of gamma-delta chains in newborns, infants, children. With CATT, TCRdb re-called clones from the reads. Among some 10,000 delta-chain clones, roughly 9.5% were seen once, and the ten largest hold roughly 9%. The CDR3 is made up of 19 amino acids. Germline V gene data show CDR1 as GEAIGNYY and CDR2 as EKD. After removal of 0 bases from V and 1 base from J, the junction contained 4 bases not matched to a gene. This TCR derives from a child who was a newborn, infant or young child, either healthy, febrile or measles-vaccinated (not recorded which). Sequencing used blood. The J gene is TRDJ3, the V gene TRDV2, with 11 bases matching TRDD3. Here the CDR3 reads CACDTVGDTLSWDTRQMFF. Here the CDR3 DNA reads TGTGCCTGTGACACCGTGGGGGATACGCTTTCCTGGGACACCCGACAGATGTTTTTC.